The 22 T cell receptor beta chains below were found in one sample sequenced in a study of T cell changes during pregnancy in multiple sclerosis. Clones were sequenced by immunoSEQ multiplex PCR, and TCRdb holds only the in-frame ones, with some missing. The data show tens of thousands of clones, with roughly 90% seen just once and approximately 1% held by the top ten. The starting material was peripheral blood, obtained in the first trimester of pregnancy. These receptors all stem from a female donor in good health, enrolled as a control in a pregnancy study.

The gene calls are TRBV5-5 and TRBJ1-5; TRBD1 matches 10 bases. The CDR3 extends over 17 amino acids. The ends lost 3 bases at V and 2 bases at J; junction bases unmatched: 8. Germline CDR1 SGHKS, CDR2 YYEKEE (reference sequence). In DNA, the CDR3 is TGTGCCAGCAGCTGGGGTCGGGACAGGGGCCGCAATCAGCCCCAGCATTTT. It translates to CASSWGRDRGRNQPQHF.

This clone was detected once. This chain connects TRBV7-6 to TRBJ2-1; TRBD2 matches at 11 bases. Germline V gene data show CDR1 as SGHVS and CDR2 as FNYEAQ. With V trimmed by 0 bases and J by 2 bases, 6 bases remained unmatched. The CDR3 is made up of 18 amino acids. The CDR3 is CASSLALPGLAAYNEQFF. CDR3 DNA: TGTGCCAGCAGCTTAGCCCTCCCGGGACTAGCGGCCTACAATGAGCAGTTCTTC. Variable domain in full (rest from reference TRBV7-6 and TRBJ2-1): GAGVSQSPRYKVTKRGQDVALRCDPISGHVSLYWYRQALGQGPEFLTYFNYEAQQDKSGLPNDRFSAERPEGSISTLTIQRTEQRDSAMYRCASSLALPGLAAYNEQFFGPGTRLTVL.

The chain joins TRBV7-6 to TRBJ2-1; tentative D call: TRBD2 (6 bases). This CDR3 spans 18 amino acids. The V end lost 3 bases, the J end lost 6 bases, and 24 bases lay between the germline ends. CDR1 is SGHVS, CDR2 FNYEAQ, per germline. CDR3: CASSLGPRGRPPGNEQFF. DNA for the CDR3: TGTGCCAGCAGCTTGGGTCCCCGGGGGAGACCCCCGGGCAATGAGCAGTTCTTC.

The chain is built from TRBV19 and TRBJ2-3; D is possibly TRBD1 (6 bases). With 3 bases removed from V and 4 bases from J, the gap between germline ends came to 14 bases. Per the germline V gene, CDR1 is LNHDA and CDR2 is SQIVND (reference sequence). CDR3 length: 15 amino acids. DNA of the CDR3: TGTGCCAGTAGTATGGGCAGGGGAAGAGCAGATACGCAGTATTTT. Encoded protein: CASSMGRGRADTQYF. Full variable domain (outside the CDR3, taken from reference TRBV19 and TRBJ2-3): DGGITQSPKYLFRKEGQNVTLSCEQNLNHDAMYWYRQDPGQGLRLIYYSQIVNDFQKGDIAEGYSVSREKKESFPLTVTSAQKNPTAFYLCASSMGRGRADTQYFGPGTRLTVL.

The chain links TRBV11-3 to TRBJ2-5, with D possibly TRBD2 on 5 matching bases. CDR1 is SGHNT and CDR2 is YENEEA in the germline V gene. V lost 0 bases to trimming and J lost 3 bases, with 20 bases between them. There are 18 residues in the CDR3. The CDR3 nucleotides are TGTGCCAGCAGCTTAGATCGAGGGTCAAGGCTTGGGGAAGAGACCCAGTACTTC. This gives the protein CASSLDRGSRLGEETQYF.

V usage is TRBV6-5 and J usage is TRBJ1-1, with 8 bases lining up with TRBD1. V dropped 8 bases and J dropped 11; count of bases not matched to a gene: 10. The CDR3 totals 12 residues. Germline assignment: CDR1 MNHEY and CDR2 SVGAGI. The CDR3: CASARDRSGAFF. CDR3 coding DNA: TGTGCCAGCGCCAGGGACAGGAGTGGGGCTTTCTTT.

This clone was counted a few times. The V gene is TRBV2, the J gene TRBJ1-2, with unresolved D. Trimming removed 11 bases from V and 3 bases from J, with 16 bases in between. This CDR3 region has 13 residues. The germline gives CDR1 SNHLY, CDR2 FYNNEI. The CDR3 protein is CAWRDSDDYGYTF. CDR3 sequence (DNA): TGTGCCTGGCGGGATTCCGACGACTATGGCTACACCTTC.

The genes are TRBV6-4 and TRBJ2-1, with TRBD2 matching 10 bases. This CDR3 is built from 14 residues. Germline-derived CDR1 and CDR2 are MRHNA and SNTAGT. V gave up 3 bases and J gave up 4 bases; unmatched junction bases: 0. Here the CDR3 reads CASSEAGGYNEQFF. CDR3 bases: TGTGCCAGCAGTGAAGCGGGAGGGTACAATGAGCAGTTCTTC.

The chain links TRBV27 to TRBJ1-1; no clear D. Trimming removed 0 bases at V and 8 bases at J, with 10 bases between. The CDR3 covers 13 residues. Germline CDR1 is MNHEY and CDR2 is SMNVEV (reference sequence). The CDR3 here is CASSLSDAGEAFF. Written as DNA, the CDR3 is TGTGCCAGCAGTTTATCAGACGCAGGCGAAGCTTTCTTT.

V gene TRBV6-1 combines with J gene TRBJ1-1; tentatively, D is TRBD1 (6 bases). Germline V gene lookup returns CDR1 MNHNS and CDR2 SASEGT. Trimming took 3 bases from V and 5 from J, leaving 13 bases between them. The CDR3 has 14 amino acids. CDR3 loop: CASSDFRGGTEAFF. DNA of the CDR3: TGTGCCAGCAGTGACTTCAGGGGTGGGACTGAAGCTTTCTTT.

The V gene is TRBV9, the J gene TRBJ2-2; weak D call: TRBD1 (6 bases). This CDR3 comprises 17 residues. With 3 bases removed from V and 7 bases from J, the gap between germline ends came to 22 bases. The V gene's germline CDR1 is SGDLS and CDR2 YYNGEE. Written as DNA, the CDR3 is TGTGCCAGCAGCGCCCTTAGTGGGGGCGGATTTAGCGGGGAGCTGTTTTTT. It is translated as CASSALSGGGFSGELFF.

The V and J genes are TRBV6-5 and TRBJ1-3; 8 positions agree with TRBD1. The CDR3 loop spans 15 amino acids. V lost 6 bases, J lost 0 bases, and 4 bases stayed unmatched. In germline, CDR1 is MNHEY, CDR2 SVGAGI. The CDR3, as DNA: TGTGCCAGCAGCCCGACAGGGGCCTCTGGAAACACCATATATTTT. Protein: CASSPTGASGNTIYF.

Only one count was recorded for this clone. For the CDR3, the DNA is TGTGCCATTCCTGGGACAGGGGACTACGAGCAGTACTTC. As protein: CAIPGTGDYEQYF. This chain joins TRBV6-5 and TRBJ2-7, with 10 bases fitting TRBD1. Germline loops: CDR1 MNHEY, CDR2 SVGAGI. The CDR3 has 13 residues. V lost 10 bases to trimming and J lost 3 bases; unmatched junction nucleotides: 6.

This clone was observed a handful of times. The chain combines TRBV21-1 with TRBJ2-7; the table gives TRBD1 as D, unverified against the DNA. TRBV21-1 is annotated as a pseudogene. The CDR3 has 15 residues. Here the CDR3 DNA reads TGTGCCAGCAGCAAAGTAGGGGAAAAGGCCTACGAGCAGTACTTC. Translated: CASSKVGEKAYEQYF.

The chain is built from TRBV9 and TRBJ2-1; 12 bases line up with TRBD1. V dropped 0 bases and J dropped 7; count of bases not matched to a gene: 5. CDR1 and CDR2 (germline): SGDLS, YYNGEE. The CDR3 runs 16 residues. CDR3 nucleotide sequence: TGTGCCAGCAGCGTAGCGGGACAGGGGGCGCAAAATGAGCAGTTCTTC. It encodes CASSVAGQGAQNEQFF.

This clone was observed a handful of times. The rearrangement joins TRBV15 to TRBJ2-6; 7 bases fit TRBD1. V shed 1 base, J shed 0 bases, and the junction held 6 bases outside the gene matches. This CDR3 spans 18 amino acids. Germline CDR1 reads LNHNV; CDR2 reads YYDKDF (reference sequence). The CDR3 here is CATSRGDRALSGANVLTF. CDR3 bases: TGTGCCACCAGCAGAGGAGACAGGGCTCTCTCTGGGGCCAACGTCCTGACTTTC.

CDR3 DNA: TGTGCCAGCAGCCAGGGCGTGGGACATGACAATGAGCAGTTCTTC. The encoded protein is CASSQGVGHDNEQFF. V usage is TRBV5-4 and J usage is TRBJ2-1; possible D gene TRBD1, 6 bases. Germline CDR1 reads SGHNT; CDR2 reads YYREEE (reference sequence). With 4 bases removed from V and 5 bases from J, the gap between germline ends came to 16 bases. The CDR3 is 15 residues long.

CDR3 DNA: TGTGCCAGCAGCCTCGGTGAGAGGGCATATAATGAAAAACTGTTTTTT. This codes for CASSLGERAYNEKLFF. V is TRBV28 and J is TRBJ1-4; D gene unclear. The CDR3 loop spans 16 amino acids. Per the germline V gene, CDR1 is MDHEN and CDR2 is SYDVKM. The ends were cut back, 6 bases at V and 4 bases at J, with 18 bases in the middle. The full variable domain, with the rest looked up from reference TRBV28 and TRBJ1-4, is DVKVTQSSRYLVKRTGEKVFLECVQDMDHENMFWYRQDPGLGLRLIYFSYDVKMKEKGDIPEGYSVSREKKERFSLILESASTNQTSMYLCASSLGERAYNEKLFFGSGTQLSVL.

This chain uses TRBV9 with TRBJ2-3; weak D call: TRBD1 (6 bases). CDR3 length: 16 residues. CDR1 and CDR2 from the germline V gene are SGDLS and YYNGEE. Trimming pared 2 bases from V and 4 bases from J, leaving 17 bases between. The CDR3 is CASSVRARGRADTQYF. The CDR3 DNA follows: TGTGCCAGCAGCGTCCGGGCCAGGGGTCGGGCAGATACGCAGTATTTT.

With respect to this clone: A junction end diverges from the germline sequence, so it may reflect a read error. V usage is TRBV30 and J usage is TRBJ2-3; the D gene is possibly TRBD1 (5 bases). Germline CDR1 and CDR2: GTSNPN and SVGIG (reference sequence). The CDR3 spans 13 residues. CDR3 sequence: CAWSSPPTDMQYF. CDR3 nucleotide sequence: TGTGCCTGGAGTTCACCCCCGACAGATATGCAGTATTTT.

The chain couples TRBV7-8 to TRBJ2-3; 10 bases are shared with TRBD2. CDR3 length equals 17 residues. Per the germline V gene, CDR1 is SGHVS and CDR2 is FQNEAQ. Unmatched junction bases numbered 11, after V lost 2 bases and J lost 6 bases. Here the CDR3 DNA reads TGTGCCAGCAGCTTATCCCCCCTAGCGGGAGTCGCGGATACGCAGTATTTT. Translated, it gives CASSLSPLAGVADTQYF.

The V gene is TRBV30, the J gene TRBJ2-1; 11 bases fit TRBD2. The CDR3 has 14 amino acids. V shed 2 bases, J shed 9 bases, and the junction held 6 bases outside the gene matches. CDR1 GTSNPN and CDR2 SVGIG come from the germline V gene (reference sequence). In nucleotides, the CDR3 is TGTGCCTGGAGTAGGGGACTAGCGGTACCTGAGCAGTTCTTC. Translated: CAWSRGLAVPEQFF.